Here is one T cell receptor (beta chain) with its context. The antigen is unknown. Deep-level running was used for the assay. Only in-frame clones appear in the TCRdb table, and some are missing; sequencing was by immunoSEQ multiplex PCR. The profile shows roughly 500,000 clones, 90% to 97% of them singletons. These data come from a study of shared clonotypes between healthy human individuals. Study-level findings and limits: Genetic and exposure-history diversity was limited by the small donor number. Exclusively blood specimens were collected; tissue repertoires likely differ.

The receptor comes from a woman in her thirties in good health. The source material was naive CD4+ T cells sorted from blood. Specified subset: CD45RA+ positively selected.

The CDR3 region is CASSFAASGGLSSYEQYF. CDR3 sequence (DNA): TGCGCCAGCAGCTTCGCGGCTAGCGGGGGCTTAAGCTCCTACGAGCAGTACTTC. The chain combines TRBV5-1 with TRBJ2-7; 10 bases align to TRBD2. Germline CDR1 is SGHRS and CDR2 is YFSETQ. The CDR3 length is 18 residues. J lost 0 bases, V lost 2 bases, and 11 bases had no gene match.